A single sample gave rise to the 27 T cell receptor beta chains below, sequenced in a study of PD-L1 blockade in urothelial cancer. Time point defined: pretreatment peripheral blood. Repertoires were generated with immunoSEQ multiplex PCR, while TCRdb's copy carries only in-frame clones and drops some. This repertoire shows over 100,000 clones, 84% found once; its top ten account for 2.5% to 4%. Material: PBMCs, obtained around atezolizumab (anti-PD-L1) treatment. These receptors originate from a man aged 50 or older with urothelial cancer.

The V call is TRBV7-9, the J call TRBJ2-5, with 7 nucleotides matching TRBD2. Germline V lookup: CDR1 SEHNR, CDR2 FQNEAQ (reference sequence). V lost 5 bases to trimming and J lost 0 bases; unmatched junction nucleotides: 3. The CDR3 is 14 residues long. CDR3 protein: CASSKGLDQETQYF. DNA for the CDR3: TGTGCCAGCAGCAAAGGACTAGACCAAGAGACCCAGTACTTC.

V and J are TRBV28 and TRBJ2-7; 9 nucleotides match TRBD1. Germline loops: CDR1 MDHEN, CDR2 SYDVKM. The CDR3 sequence is 18 residues long. J was trimmed by 4 bases and V by 2 bases; bases with no gene match: 15. In nucleotides, the CDR3 is TGTGCCAGCAGTTTAGCTTCAAAGGGGACAGGGTGGTTGTACGAGCAGTACTTC. As protein: CASSLASKGTGWLYEQYF.

The V call is TRBV27, the J call TRBJ2-5; TRBD2 matches at 8 bases. Germline CDR1 reads MNHEY; CDR2 reads SMNVEV (reference sequence). CDR3 size: 17 residues. V trimming: 2 bases; J trimming: 3 bases; junction bases outside the gene matches: 11. The CDR3 coding sequence is TGTGCCAGCAGTTTAGAGCCCGGGACTAGGGGTAAAGAGACCCAGTACTTC. It translates to CASSLEPGTRGKETQYF.

The V call is TRBV7-2, the J call TRBJ1-5; perhaps TRBD1 as D (6 bases). CDR3 length equals 15 residues. V lost 5 bases, J lost 0 bases, and 11 bases lay in between. Germline CDR1 reads SGHTA; CDR2 reads FQGNSA. The CDR3 DNA is TGTGCCAGCAGCGCCGGACAGAATAGCAATCAGCCCCAGCATTTT. Protein sequence: CASSAGQNSNQPQHF.

This sequence joins TRBV6-5 and TRBJ2-7, with 9 nucleotides matching TRBD1. Germline CDR1 MNHEY, CDR2 SVGAGI. The ends lost 7 bases at V and 5 bases at J; junction bases unmatched: 9. This CDR3 has 14 amino acids. CDR3 in amino acids: CASTRDRVSDEQYF. The CDR3 DNA is TGTGCCAGCACCCGGGACAGGGTATCTGACGAGCAGTACTTC.

V is TRBV2 and J is TRBJ2-5; D is perhaps TRBD1 (7 bases). From germline, CDR1 is SNHLY and CDR2 FYNNEI. V was pared by 2 bases and J by 5 bases, with 18 bases between. The CDR3 runs to 16 residues. Written as DNA, the CDR3 is TGTGCCAGCAGTGAATTACGGACTATACAGGGGGAGACCCAGTACTTC. It translates to CASSELRTIQGETQYF.

The genes are TRBV7-2 and TRBJ1-1; D possibly corresponds to TRBD1 (6 bases). V dropped 2 bases and J dropped 1 base, with 14 bases sitting between them. CDR1 SGHTA and CDR2 FQGNSA come from the germline V gene. The CDR3 runs 16 residues. As DNA, the CDR3 is TGTGCCAGCAGCTTATTCACAGGGAAGACGAACACTGAAGCTTTCTTT. Protein product: CASSLFTGKTNTEAFF.

The chain is built from TRBV28 and TRBJ1-2; no clear D gene. CDR1 and CDR2 (germline): MDHEN, SYDVKM. Trimming stripped 3 bases from V and 4 bases from J, with 18 bases between. The CDR3 is made up of 16 amino acids. The CDR3 DNA reads as TGTGCCAGCAGTTTTTTTCCGAGTGCTTCTACCTATGGCTACACCTTC. As protein: CASSFFPSASTYGYTF.

This clone was found once. V gene TRBV6-1 combines with J gene TRBJ2-2; tentative D call: TRBD2 (5 bases). Germline CDR1 is MNHNS and CDR2 is SASEGT. CDR3 size: 15 residues. V gave up 6 bases and J gave up 0 bases, with 11 bases separating them. CDR3 residues: CASSEGRANTGELFF. DNA of the CDR3: TGTGCCAGCAGCGAGGGAAGGGCGAACACCGGGGAGCTGTTTTTT.

This clone has just a few counts. The genes are TRBV9 and TRBJ2-1; 12 bases fit TRBD2. After removal of 3 bases from V and 12 bases from J, the junction contained 10 bases not matched to a gene. The CDR3 is 15 amino acids. CDR1 is SGDLS and CDR2 is YYNGEE in the germline V gene. The chain's CDR3 is CASSGSLLAGGGQFF. CDR3 DNA sequence: TGTGCCAGCAGCGGATCTTTACTAGCGGGAGGAGGGCAGTTCTTC. Full variable domain (missing parts from reference TRBV9 and TRBJ2-1): DSGVTQTPKHLITATGQRVTLRCSPRSGDLSVYWYQQSLDQGLQFLIQYYNGEERAKGNILERFSAQQFPDLHSELNLSSLELGDSALYFCASSGSLLAGGGQFFGPGTRLTVL.

The chain employs TRBV27 and TRBJ1-2; no reliable D call. V lost 0 bases, J lost 2 bases, and 10 bases lay in between. Germline loops: CDR1 MNHEY, CDR2 SMNVEV (reference sequence). This CDR3 contains 15 residues. For the CDR3, the DNA is TGTGCCAGCAGTTTATCGGCGGGGTTGAACTATGGCTACACCTTC. It encodes CASSLSAGLNYGYTF.

This clone showed up just a few times. CDR3 bases: TGTGCCAGCAGCCAAGGGGACACCATGTCACCCCTCCACTTT. Protein: CASSQGDTMSPLHF. This sequence joins TRBV14 and TRBJ1-6, with TRBD1 as a possible D gene (6 bases). This CDR3 spans 14 amino acids. CDR1 SGHDN and CDR2 FVKESK come from the germline V gene. V dropped 1 base and J dropped 10 bases, with 11 bases sitting between them.

The CDR3 DNA reads as TGTGCCAGCAGCTTAAAAGGACTAGCGGGAGACAATGAGCAGTTCTTC. Translation gives CASSLKGLAGDNEQFF. This chain links TRBV11-3 with TRBJ2-1; 13 bases match TRBD2. CDR3 size: 16 residues. The V gene end was trimmed by 2 bases and the J gene end by 5 bases; junction bases not matched to a gene: 3. Per germline, CDR1 SGHNT and CDR2 YENEEA.

The chain employs TRBV2 and TRBJ2-5; 8 bases match TRBD2. The CDR3 extends over 16 amino acids. Unmatched junction bases numbered 13, after V lost 6 bases and J lost 4 bases. Germline V lookup: CDR1 SNHLY, CDR2 FYNNEI. The CDR3 region is CASSDIPRLAGETQYF. The CDR3 DNA follows: TGTGCCAGCAGCGACATCCCCCGGCTAGCGGGAGAGACCCAGTACTTC.

In its sample, this clone was seen a few times. The chain uses TRBV6-5 and TRBJ1-4, with TRBD1 matching over 12 bases. Germline assignment: CDR1 MNHEY and CDR2 SVGAGI. J lost 8 bases, V lost 0 bases, and 1 base had no gene match. The CDR3 runs 15 residues. The CDR3 spells CASSYSGTGGEKLFF. For the CDR3, the DNA is TGTGCCAGCAGTTACTCAGGGACAGGGGGCGAAAAACTGTTTTTT.

The chain combines TRBV9 with TRBJ2-5; TRBD1 matches 7 bases. CDR1 SGDLS and CDR2 YYNGEE come from the germline V gene. V lost 0 bases to trimming and J lost 2 bases; unmatched junction nucleotides: 7. The CDR3 length is 16 residues. For the CDR3, the DNA is TGTGCCAGCAGCGTAGCTACAGGGGCGTCACAAGAGACCCAGTACTTC. It encodes CASSVATGASQETQYF.

V is TRBV6-6 and J is TRBJ2-1, with TRBD2 as a possible D gene (8 bases). The germline CDR1 and CDR2 sequences are MNHNY and SVGAGI (reference sequence). The CDR3 length is 16 residues. Trimming shortened V by 8 bases and J by 5 bases, and 22 bases separated the two germline ends. The CDR3 here is CASGTAGGRTNNEQFF. As DNA, the CDR3 is TGTGCCAGCGGGACAGCAGGCGGGAGGACTAACAATGAGCAGTTCTTC.

The chain has TRBV29-1 and TRBJ2-2; 9 positions match TRBD2. J lost 1 base, V lost 5 bases, and 5 bases had no gene match. The CDR3 extends over 15 amino acids. Germline V gene lookup returns CDR1 SQVTM and CDR2 ANQGSEA. CDR3 protein: CSVSLAGQNTGELFF. In DNA form, the CDR3 reads TGCAGCGTTTCTCTAGCGGGACAGAACACCGGGGAGCTGTTTTTT.

The chain joins TRBV14 to TRBJ2-2, with D unclear. Per germline, CDR1 SGHDN and CDR2 FVKESK. Trimming took off 4 bases at V and 4 bases at J, with 7 bases between the two ends. This CDR3 contains 13 residues. CDR3 region: CASSLKRTGELFF. The CDR3 coding sequence is TGTGCCAGCAGCCTTAAGCGCACCGGGGAGCTGTTTTTT.

The chain joins TRBV14 to TRBJ1-2; 7 bases agree with TRBD1. V gave up 4 bases and J gave up 6 bases; unmatched junction bases: 8. CDR1 is SGHDN, CDR2 FVKESK, per germline. This CDR3 region has 14 residues. The chain's CDR3 is CASSPQTGIHGYTF. CDR3 in DNA: TGTGCCAGCAGCCCGCAGACAGGGATCCATGGCTACACCTTC.

The chain combines TRBV4-1 with TRBJ1-2; weak D call: TRBD1 (5 bases). V lost 0 bases, J lost 6 bases, and 11 bases lay in between. Looked up from germline, CDR1 is MGHRA and CDR2 is YSYEKL. The CDR3 contains 14 residues. The CDR3 coding sequence is TGCGCCAGCAGCCAAGACCCAGGGTCCCATGGCTACACCTTC. It encodes CASSQDPGSHGYTF.

This chain links TRBV11-3 with TRBJ2-3; 13 bases agree with TRBD2. After removal of 1 base from V and 4 bases from J, the junction contained 5 bases not matched to a gene. CDR1 SGHNT and CDR2 YENEEA come from the germline V gene. The CDR3 is 17 amino acids. The CDR3 protein is CASSLGLAGGGPDTQYF. The DNA for the CDR3 is TGTGCCAGCAGCTTAGGACTAGCGGGAGGAGGTCCAGATACGCAGTATTTT. Full variable domain (missing parts from reference TRBV11-3 and TRBJ2-3): EAGVVQSPRYKIIEKKQPVAFWCNPISGHNTLYWYLQNLGQGPELLIRYENEEAVDDSQLPKDRFSAERLKGVDSTLKIQPAELGDSAVYLCASSLGLAGGGPDTQYFGPGTRLTVL.

This chain connects TRBV27 to TRBJ2-3, with D possibly being TRBD1 (5 bases). With 9 bases removed from V and 4 bases from J, the gap between germline ends came to 17 bases. This CDR3 region has 14 residues. The V gene's germline CDR1 is MNHEY and CDR2 SMNVEV (reference sequence). DNA for the CDR3: TGTGCCAGTCGAACAGGCGGCTTTCCAGATACGCAGTATTTT. It encodes CASRTGGFPDTQYF.

V gene TRBV6-1 combines with J gene TRBJ2-5; the D is unclear. This CDR3 is built from 13 residues. Germline-derived CDR1 and CDR2 are MNHNS and SASEGT. V gave up 1 base and J gave up 5 bases, with 8 bases separating them. The CDR3 nucleotides read TGTGCCAGCAGTGAAGGGGCTTGGGAGACCCAGTACTTC. Protein sequence: CASSEGAWETQYF.

This clone appeared a single time. The V call is TRBV9, the J call TRBJ2-1; tentative D call: TRBD1 (6 bases). Germline CDR1 reads SGDLS; CDR2 reads YYNGEE. V lost 0 bases and J lost 4, with 11 bases in between. The CDR3 totals 15 residues. The CDR3, as DNA: TGTGCCAGCAGCGTAGCCGTAAGGGGGTACAATGAGCAGTTCTTC. Translating it yields CASSVAVRGYNEQFF. Full variable domain (outside the CDR3, taken from reference TRBV9 and TRBJ2-1): DSGVTQTPKHLITATGQRVTLRCSPRSGDLSVYWYQQSLDQGLQFLIQYYNGEERAKGNILERFSAQQFPDLHSELNLSSLELGDSALYFCASSVAVRGYNEQFFGPGTRLTVL.

The chain joins TRBV10-1 to TRBJ2-7; TRBD2 is a possible D gene (6 bases). This CDR3 spans 14 amino acids. Germline V gene data show CDR1 as WNHNN and CDR2 as SYGVQD (reference sequence). Trimming took off 4 bases at V and 6 bases at J, with 16 bases between the two ends. The CDR3 reads CASSAGDSFTEQYF. CDR3 nucleotide sequence: TGCGCCAGCAGTGCCGGGGACTCCTTCACCGAGCAGTACTTC.

The chain links TRBV28 to TRBJ2-2; D is perhaps TRBD2 (5 bases). The germline V gene has CDR1 MDHEN and CDR2 SYDVKM. Between the trimmed V and J ends, which lost 6 bases and 6 bases, there was a span of 11 bases. This CDR3 spans 13 amino acids. The CDR3, as DNA: TGTGCCAGCAGGGGAGCGAGGCCCGGGGAGCTGTTTTTT. Its protein is CASRGARPGELFF.